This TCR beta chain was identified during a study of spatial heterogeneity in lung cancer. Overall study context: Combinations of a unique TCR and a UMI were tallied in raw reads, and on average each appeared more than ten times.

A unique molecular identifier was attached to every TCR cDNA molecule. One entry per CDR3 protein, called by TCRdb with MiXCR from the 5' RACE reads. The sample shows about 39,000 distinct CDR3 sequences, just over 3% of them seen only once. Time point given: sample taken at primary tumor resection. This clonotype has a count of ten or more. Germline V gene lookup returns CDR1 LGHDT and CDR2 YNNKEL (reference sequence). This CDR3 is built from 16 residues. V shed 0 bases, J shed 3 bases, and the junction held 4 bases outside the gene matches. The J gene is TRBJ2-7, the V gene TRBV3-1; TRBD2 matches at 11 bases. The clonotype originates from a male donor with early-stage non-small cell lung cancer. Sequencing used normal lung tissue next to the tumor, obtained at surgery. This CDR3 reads CASSQEVTSGSYEQYF. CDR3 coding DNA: TGTGCCAGCAGCCAAGAGGTAACTAGCGGGAGCTACGAGCAGTACTTC.